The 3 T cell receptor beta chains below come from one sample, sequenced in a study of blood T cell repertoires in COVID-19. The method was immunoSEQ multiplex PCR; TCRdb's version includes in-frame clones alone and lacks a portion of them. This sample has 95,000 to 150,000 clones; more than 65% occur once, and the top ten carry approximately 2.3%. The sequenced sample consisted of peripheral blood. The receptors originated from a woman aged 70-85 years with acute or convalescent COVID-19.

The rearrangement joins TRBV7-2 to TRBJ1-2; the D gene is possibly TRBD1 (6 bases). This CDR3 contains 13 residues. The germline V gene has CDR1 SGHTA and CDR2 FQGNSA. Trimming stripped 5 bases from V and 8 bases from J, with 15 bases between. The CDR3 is CASSDPGVGGYTF. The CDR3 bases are TGTGCCAGCAGCGACCCAGGGGTGGGGGGCTACACCTTC.

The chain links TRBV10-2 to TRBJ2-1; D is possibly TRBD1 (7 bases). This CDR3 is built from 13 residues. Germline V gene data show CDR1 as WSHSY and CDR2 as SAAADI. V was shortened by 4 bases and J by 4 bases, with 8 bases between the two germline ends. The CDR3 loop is CASSAGGYNEQFF. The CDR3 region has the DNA TGCGCCAGCAGTGCAGGGGGGTACAATGAGCAGTTCTTC.

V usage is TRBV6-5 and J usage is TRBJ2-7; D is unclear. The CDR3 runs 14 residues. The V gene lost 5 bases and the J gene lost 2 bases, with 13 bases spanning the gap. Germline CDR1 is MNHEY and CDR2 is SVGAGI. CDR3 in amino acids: CASSPKRIPYEQYF. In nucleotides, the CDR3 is TGTGCCAGCAGTCCCAAGCGTATACCCTACGAGCAGTACTTC.